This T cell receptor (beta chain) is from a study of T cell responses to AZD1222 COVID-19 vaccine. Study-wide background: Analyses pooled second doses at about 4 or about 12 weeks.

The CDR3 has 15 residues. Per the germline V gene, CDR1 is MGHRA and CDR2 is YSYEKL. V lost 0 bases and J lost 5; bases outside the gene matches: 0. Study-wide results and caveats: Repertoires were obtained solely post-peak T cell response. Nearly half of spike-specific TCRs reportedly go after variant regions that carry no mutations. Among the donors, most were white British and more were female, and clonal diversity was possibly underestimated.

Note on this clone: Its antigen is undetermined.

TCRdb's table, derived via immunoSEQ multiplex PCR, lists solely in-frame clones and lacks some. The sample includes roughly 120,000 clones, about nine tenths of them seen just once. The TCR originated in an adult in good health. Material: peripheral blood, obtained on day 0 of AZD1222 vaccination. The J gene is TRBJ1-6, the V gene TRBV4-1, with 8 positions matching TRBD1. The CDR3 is CASSQEDRDNSPLHF. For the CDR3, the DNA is TGCGCCAGCAGCCAAGAGGACAGGGATAATTCACCCCTCCACTTT.